This TCR beta chain originates from a study of blood T cell repertoires in COVID-19 (dated by TCRdb to the early 2020s). Context from the whole study: Collaborator samples came from the United States, Italy and Spain and covered acute and convalescent phases of COVID-19. The material from the prospective study consisted of cDNA or gDNA derived from T cells, B-cell-depleted T cells, or PBMCs. Deeply sampled blood TCRbeta repertoires from subjects exposed to, actively infected with, or recovered from COVID-19 were included in the dataset. A freely available public database, intended as a resource for researchers studying the immune response to SARS-CoV-2, is where the repertoires were released. Samples came from the ongoing ImmuneRACE study (first 160 participants) plus 1,254 subjects from 6 global collaborators. Sample metadata almost always included a de-identified subject ID, COVID-19 status, age in years and sex. Where HLA class I and class II types were available, the types were taken from metadata supplied by the sample provider, not from assay-based typing. Study-wide conclusions, independent of this receptor: How much clinical and demographic metadata was included differed by source and by participant, and the metadata was provided uncurated.

The germline V gene sets CDR1 to MNHEY and CDR2 to SVGAGI. Measured from the cysteine to the phenylalanine, the CDR3 is 15 residues long. The read is trimmed to its CDR3 DNA, 45 bases read in frame from base 1. Relative to germline, V is missing 6 bases and J is missing 4 bases, with 6 bases of the junction outside any gene match. TCRbeta CDR3 regions were amplified from genomic DNA using the immunoSEQ Assay, a bias-controlled multiplex PCR. Turning to the authors' computational methods: The number of nucleated cells in each sample was estimated from the amplification of reference gene primers within the assay. Sequence reads were collapsed and filtered to measure the absolute abundance of every unique TCRbeta CDR3 rearrangement. For each sample, productive Simpson clonality was calculated as the square root of Simpson's diversity index across productive rearrangements. As stored in TCRdb, this immuneACCESS dataset retains in-frame rearrangements with V and J assigned. A fraction of the clones does not appear; measured against another copy, unresolved V genes explain less than half of the discrepancy, and the remainder lacks a known reason. That table furnishes V, J and clone size, whereas the DNA furnished D and trimming. A total of about 75,000 clones appear in this sample, roughly 82% of them only once. Of the sample, about 20% is held by the ten largest clones.

Details on this clone: What this receptor recognizes is not known. No clone much larger than this one lies a single base away; base qualities are absent.

The collaborating institutions used their own protocols to collect whole blood in K2EDTA tubes. Collaborator samples were shipped for TCRbeta analysis as frozen whole blood, isolated PBMCs, or DNA extracted from either sample type. The sequence is built from TRBV6-5 and TRBJ2-2, and 9 junction bases match TRBD1. Sample: peripheral blood. The TCR comes from a woman aged 45-65 years with acute or convalescent COVID-19. The DNA sequence is as follows: TGTGCCAGCAGGGGGACAGGGCGAGTCACCGGGGAGCTGTTTTTT. It translates as CASRGTGRVTGELFF.